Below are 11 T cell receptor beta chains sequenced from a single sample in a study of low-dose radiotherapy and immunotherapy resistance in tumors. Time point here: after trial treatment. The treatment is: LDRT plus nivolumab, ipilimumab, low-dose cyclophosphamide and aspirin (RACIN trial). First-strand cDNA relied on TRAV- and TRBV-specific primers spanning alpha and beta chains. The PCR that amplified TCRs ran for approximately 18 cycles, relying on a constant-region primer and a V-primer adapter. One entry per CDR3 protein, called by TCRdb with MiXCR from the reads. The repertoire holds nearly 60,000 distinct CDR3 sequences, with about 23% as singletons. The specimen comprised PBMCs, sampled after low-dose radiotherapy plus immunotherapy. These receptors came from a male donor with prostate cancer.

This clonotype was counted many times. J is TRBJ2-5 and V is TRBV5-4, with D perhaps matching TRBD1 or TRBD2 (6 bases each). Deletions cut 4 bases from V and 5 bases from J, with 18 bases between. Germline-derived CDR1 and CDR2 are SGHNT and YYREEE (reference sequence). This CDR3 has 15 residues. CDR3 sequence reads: CASSPGAQAGETQYF. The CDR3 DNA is TGTGCCAGCAGCCCGGGGGCGCAGGCAGGCGAGACCCAGTACTTC.

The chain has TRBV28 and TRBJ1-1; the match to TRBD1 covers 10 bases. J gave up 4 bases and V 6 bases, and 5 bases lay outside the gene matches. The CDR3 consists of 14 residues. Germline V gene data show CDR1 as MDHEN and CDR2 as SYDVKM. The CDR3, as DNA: TGTGCCAGCAGGGGGACAGGGGAGTCCACTGAAGCTTTCTTT. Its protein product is CASRGTGESTEAFF.

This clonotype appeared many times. The CDR3 DNA is TGTGCCAGCAGTGACGGGACAGGGGCCTACAATGAGCAGTTCTTC. It is translated as CASSDGTGAYNEQFF. The chain joins TRBV25-1 to TRBJ2-1; 10 bases are a match to TRBD1. V lost 3 bases to trimming and J lost 2 bases; unmatched junction nucleotides: 1. The germline V gene encodes CDR1 MGHDK and CDR2 SYGVNS. This CDR3 comprises 15 residues.

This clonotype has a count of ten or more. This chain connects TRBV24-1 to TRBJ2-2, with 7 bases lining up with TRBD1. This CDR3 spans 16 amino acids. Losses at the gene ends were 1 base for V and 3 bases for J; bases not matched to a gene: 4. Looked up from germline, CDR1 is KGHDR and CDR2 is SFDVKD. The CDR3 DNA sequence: TGTGCCACCAGTGATTTCCGGGACAGCTACACCGGGGAGCTGTTTTTT. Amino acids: CATSDFRDSYTGELFF.

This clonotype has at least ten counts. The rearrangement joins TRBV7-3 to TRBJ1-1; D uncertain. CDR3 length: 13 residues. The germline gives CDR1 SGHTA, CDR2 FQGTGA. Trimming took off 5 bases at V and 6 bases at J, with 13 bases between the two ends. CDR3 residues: CASSLGGKAEAFF. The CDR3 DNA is TGTGCCAGCAGCCTTGGAGGGAAGGCTGAAGCTTTCTTT.

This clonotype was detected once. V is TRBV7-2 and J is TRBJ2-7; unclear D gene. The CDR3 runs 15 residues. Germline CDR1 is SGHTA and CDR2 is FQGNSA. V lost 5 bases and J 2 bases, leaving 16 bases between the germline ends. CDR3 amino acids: CASSSWMLGTYEQYF. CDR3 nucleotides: TGTGCCAGCAGCAGTTGGATGTTGGGAACCTACGAGCAGTACTTC. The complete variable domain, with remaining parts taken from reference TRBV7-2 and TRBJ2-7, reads GAGVSQSPSNKVTEKGKDVELRCDPISGHTALYWYRQSLGQGLEFLIYFQGNSAPDKSGLPSDRFSAERTGGSVSTLTIQRTQQEDSAVYLCASSSWMLGTYEQYFGPGTRLTVT.

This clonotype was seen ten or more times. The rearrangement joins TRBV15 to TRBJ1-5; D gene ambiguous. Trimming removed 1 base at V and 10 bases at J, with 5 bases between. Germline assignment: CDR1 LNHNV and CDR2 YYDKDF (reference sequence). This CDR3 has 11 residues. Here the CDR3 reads CATSRGGPQHF. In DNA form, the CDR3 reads TGTGCCACCAGCAGAGGAGGTCCCCAGCATTTT.

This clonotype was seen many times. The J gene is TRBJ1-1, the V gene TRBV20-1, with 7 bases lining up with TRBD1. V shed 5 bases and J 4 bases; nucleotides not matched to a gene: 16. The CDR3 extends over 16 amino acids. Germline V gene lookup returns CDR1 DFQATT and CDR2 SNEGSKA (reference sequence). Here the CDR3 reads CSAGGRQGGRSTEAFF. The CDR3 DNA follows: TGCAGTGCTGGGGGACGACAGGGTGGGAGAAGCACTGAAGCTTTCTTT.

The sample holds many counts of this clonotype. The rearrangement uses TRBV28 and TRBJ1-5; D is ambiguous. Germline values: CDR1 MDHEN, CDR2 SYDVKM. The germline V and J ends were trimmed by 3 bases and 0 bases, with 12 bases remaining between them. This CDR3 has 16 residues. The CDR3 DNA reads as TGTGCCAGCAGTTTTAGCGGCCGAGATAGCAATCAGCCCCAGCATTTT. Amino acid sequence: CASSFSGRDSNQPQHF. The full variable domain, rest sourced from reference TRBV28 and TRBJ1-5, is DVKVTQSSRYLVKRTGEKVFLECVQDMDHENMFWYRQDPGLGLRLIYFSYDVKMKEKGDIPEGYSVSREKKERFSLILESASTNQTSMYLCASSFSGRDSNQPQHFGDGTRLSIL.

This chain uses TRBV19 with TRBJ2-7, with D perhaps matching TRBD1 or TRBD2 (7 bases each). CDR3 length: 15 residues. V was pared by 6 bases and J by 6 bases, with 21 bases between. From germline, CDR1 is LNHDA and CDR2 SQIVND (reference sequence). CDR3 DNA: TGTGCCAGTAGAAATGACAGGGCCGGGGGGAGCGAGCAGTACTTC. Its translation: CASRNDRAGGSEQYF.

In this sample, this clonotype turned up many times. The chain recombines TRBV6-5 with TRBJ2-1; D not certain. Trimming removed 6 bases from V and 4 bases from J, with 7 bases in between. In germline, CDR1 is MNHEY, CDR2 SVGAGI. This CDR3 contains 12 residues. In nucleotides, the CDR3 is TGTGCCAGCAGAGACTGGTACAATGAGCAGTTCTTC. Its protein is CASRDWYNEQFF.